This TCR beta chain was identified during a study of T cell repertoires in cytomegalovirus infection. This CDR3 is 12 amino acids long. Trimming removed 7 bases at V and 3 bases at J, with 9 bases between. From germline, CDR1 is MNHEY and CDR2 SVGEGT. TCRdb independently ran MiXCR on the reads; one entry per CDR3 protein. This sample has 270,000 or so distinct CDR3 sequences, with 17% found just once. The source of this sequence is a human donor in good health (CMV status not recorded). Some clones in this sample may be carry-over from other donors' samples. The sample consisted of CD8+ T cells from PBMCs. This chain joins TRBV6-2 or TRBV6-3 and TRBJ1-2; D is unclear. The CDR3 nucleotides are TGTGCCAGCACTGGACTCGACTATGGCTACACCTTC. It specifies CASTGLDYGYTF.